Listed below are T cell receptor beta chains from one sample, sequenced in a study of vaccination effects on CD4 cells after COVID-19. Antigens for these TCRs are unknown. The repertoire was sequenced with immunoSEQ multiplex PCR; TCRdb's copy has only in-frame clones and lacks some. The sample contains about 70,000 clones, roughly 80% of which appear only once. The sample here was CD4+ T cells from PBMCs cultured with SARS-CoV-2 spike peptides, taken before COVID-19 vaccination. The source of these receptors is a human donor who received a COVID-19 vaccine. The CDR3 runs from the conserved cysteine through the conserved F or W. The D gene is left open where the match is weak. A row's size may be missing; if present it is once, few, many or a size class.

clone_size | j_call | v_call | d_call | cdr3_aa | cdr3_nt
few | TRBJ1-2 | TRBV11-1 | - | CASSLMGASYGYTF | TGTGCCAGCAGCTTAATGGGGGCTAGCTATGGCTACACCTTC
- | TRBJ2-1 | TRBV5-1 | - | CASSLIAGAYNEQFF | TGCGCCAGCAGCTTGATTGCGGGGGCATACAATGAGCAGTTCTTC
once | TRBJ2-5 | TRBV5-6 | - | CASSFWETGPETQYF | TGTGCCAGCAGCTTCTGGGAGACGGGGCCAGAGACCCAGTACTTC
- | TRBJ2-6 | TRBV12-1 | - | CASSFRGADSGANVLTF | TGTGCCAGCAGCTTCCGCGGGGCGGACTCTGGGGCCAACGTCCTGACTTTC
- | TRBJ1-1 | TRBV6-5 | - | CASSYYGVNTEAFF | TGTGCCAGCAGTTATTATGGGGTGAACACTGAAGCTTTCTTT
- | TRBJ2-2 | TRBV6-6 | TRBD2 | CASSRAGANTGELFF | TGTGCCAGCAGTCGAGCGGGGGCGAACACCGGGGAGCTGTTTTTT
- | TRBJ2-3 | TRBV5-6 | - | CASSLGLGSTDTQYF | TGTGCCAGCAGCCTGGGTCTGGGGAGCACAGATACACAGTATTTT
- | TRBJ2-1 | TRBV11-3 | - | CASSINTDNEQFF | TGTGCCAGCAGCATAAACACGGACAATGAGCAGTTCTTC
- | TRBJ2-3 | TRBV9 | TRBD1 | CASSAGLLSGGLDTQYF | TGTGCCAGCAGCGCTGGCCTCTTATCAGGGGGATTAGATACGCAGTATTTT
- | TRBJ2-1 | TRBV19 | - | CASSRLHGAQQFF | TGTGCCAGTAGTAGGCTGCACGGGGCCCAGCAGTTCTTC
- | TRBJ2-3 | TRBV30 | TRBD1 | CAWQRGTGGPDTQYF | TGTGCCTGGCAGAGAGGGACAGGGGGCCCAGATACGCAGTATTTT
- | TRBJ1-5 | TRBV27 | - | CASSLHRDSQPQHF | TGTGCCAGCAGTCTACACAGGGATAGCCAGCCCCAGCATTTT
- | TRBJ1-4 | TRBV6-5 | - | CASISGTSNEKLFF | TGTGCCAGCATTTCCGGGACATCTAATGAAAAACTGTTTTTT
once | TRBJ2-5 | TRBV5-1 | - | CASSLATAQETQYF | TGCGCCAGCAGCTTGGCGACAGCTCAAGAGACCCAGTACTTC
- | TRBJ2-2 | TRBV7-2 | TRBD2 | CASSLSGGAGTGELFF | TGTGCCAGCAGCCTTAGCGGGGGGGCGGGCACCGGGGAGCTGTTTTTT
- | TRBJ1-1 | TRBV14 | - | CASSQEGGVDTEAFF | TGTGCCAGCAGCCAAGAAGGGGGGGTTGACACTGAAGCTTTCTTT
- | TRBJ1-1 | TRBV3-1/TRBV3-2 | - | CASSLGVEDTEAFF | TGTGCCAGCAGCCTGGGGGTAGAGGACACTGAAGCTTTCTTT
- | TRBJ2-1 | TRBV9 | - | CASSPLPYNEQFF | TGTGCCAGCAGCCCCTTACCCTACAATGAGCAGTTCTTC
- | TRBJ2-1 | TRBV5-5 | TRBD1 | CASSGGTGAEQFF | TGTGCCAGCAGCGGAGGGACAGGGGCTGAGCAGTTCTTC
- | TRBJ1-1 | TRBV6-6 | - | CASSYQNTEAFF | TGTGCCAGCAGTTACCAGAACACTGAAGCTTTCTTT
- | TRBJ1-2 | TRBV6-6 | - | CASTTSGVGNYGYTF | TGTGCCAGCACAACCTCAGGGGTTGGAAACTATGGCTACACCTTC
- | TRBJ1-1 | TRBV10-3 | - | CAISGFEGTEAFF | TGTGCCATCAGTGGATTCGAGGGAACTGAAGCTTTCTTT
- | TRBJ1-3 | TRBV30 | - | CAWSVGISSGNTIYF | TGTGCCTGGAGTGTGGGGATTAGCTCTGGAAACACCATATATTTT
- | TRBJ2-1 | TRBV2 | TRBD1 | CASSESRGNNNEQFF | TGTGCCAGCAGTGAAAGCAGGGGGAATAACAATGAGCAGTTCTTC
- | TRBJ2-2 | TRBV29-1 | - | CSVKVVNTGELFF | TGCAGCGTTAAGGTAGTAAACACCGGGGAGCTGTTTTTT
- | TRBJ2-1 | TRBV6-5 | TRBD2 | CASSYSNSGGANEQFF | TGTGCCAGCAGTTACTCGAATAGCGGGGGGGCAAATGAGCAGTTCTTC
- | TRBJ1-5 | TRBV12-5 | - | CASGFSSNQPQHF | TGTGCTAGTGGTTTCTCTAGCAATCAGCCCCAGCATTTT
once | TRBJ2-3 | TRBV2 | - | CASRASGLGGDTQYF | TGTGCCAGCAGAGCAAGCGGGTTAGGTGGAGATACGCAGTATTTT
few | TRBJ1-1 | TRBV5-1 | TRBD1 | CASSLAPTGSGISEAFF | TGCGCCAGCAGCTTGGCACCGACAGGGTCGGGGATTAGTGAAGCTTTCTTT
few | TRBJ2-2 | TRBV10-2 | - | CASSGSGRELFF | TGCGCCAGCAGTGGCTCGGGCCGGGAGCTGTTTTTT
- | TRBJ1-1 | TRBV24-1 | - | CATSDPQGTEAFF | TGTGCCACCAGTGATCCACAGGGTACTGAAGCTTTCTTT
- | TRBJ2-2 | TRBV5-4 | TRBD1 | CASSPDGGTGGTTGELFF | TGTGCCAGCAGCCCGGATGGGGGGACAGGGGGCACCACCGGGGAGCTGTTTTTT
once | TRBJ1-1 | TRBV6-5 | TRBD1 | CASSRDRENTEAFF | TGTGCCAGCAGCCGGGACAGGGAGAACACTGAAGCTTTCTTT
- | TRBJ1-2 | TRBV3-1/TRBV3-2 | - | CASSQGGDGYTF | TGTGCCAGCAGCCAAGGGGGCGATGGCTACACCTTC
- | TRBJ1-5 | TRBV7-2 | - | CASSLKSGNQPQHF | TGTGCCAGCAGCCTAAAGAGTGGCAATCAGCCCCAGCATTTT
- | TRBJ2-3 | TRBV5-1 | - | CASSLAFRGTDTQYF | TGCGCCAGCAGCTTGGCCTTTCGAGGCACAGATACGCAGTATTTT
- | TRBJ1-4 | TRBV5-1 | TRBD1 | CASSSGQDNEKLFF | TGCGCCAGCAGCTCGGGACAGGATAATGAAAAACTGTTTTTT
- | TRBJ2-5 | TRBV4-1 | - | CASSQDQGVSQETQYF | TGCGCCAGCAGCCAAGATCAGGGAGTGAGCCAAGAGACCCAGTACTTC
- | TRBJ1-3 | TRBV2 | TRBD1 | CASTSRDRDTSGNTIYF | TGTGCCAGCACTTCCCGGGACAGGGATACCTCTGGAAACACCATATATTTT
- | TRBJ1-2 | TRBV4-1 | - | CASSQVGQGRAYTF | TGCGCCAGCAGCCAAGTAGGGCAGGGGCGGGCCTACACCTTC
- | TRBJ2-3 | TRBV5-1 | - | CASSLSGETQYF | TGCGCCAGCAGCTTGTCTGGGGAAACGCAGTATTTT
- | TRBJ2-6 | TRBV5-6 | TRBD1 | CASSLGDRAISGANVLTF | TGTGCCAGCAGCTTGGGGGACAGGGCCATCTCTGGGGCCAACGTCCTGACTTTC
- | TRBJ1-5 | TRBV19 | TRBD1 | CASNTGTGGRNQPQHF | TGTGCCAGTAACACTGGGACAGGTGGACGCAATCAGCCCCAGCATTTT
- | TRBJ2-5 | TRBV19 | TRBD2 | CASSIVGAGGWETQYF | TGTGCCAGTAGTATAGTCGGTGCGGGGGGATGGGAGACCCAGTACTTC
- | TRBJ2-2 | TRBV9 | - | CASSVDKQDNTGELFF | TGTGCCAGCAGCGTAGACAAACAGGACAACACCGGGGAGCTGTTTTTT
- | TRBJ2-5 | TRBV28 | - | CASTPGGPQETQYF | TGTGCCAGCACCCCCGGGGGGCCGCAAGAGACCCAGTACTTC
once | TRBJ2-3 | TRBV5-1 | TRBD2 | CASSPGLATTDTQYF | TGCGCCAGCAGCCCGGGACTAGCGACCACAGATACGCAGTATTTT